This T cell receptor beta chain stems from a study of CD4+ T cells in melanoma. Broader study findings: CD8+ T cell, macrophage and B cell function reportedly correlated with neoantigen-specific CD4+ T cells.

The germline V gene encodes CDR1 MDHEN and CDR2 SYDVKM. This CDR3 is built from 12 residues. V was shortened by 8 bases and J by 7 bases, with 12 bases between the two germline ends. Note on this clone: Its antigen is not known.

Some clones are missing from TCRdb's copy, which holds only in-frame ones; the method was immunoSEQ multiplex PCR. Of roughly 110,000 clones detected, 92% appear once; the ten largest clones hold 3% to 4%. Sequencing input: peripheral blood. The V gene is TRBV28, the J gene TRBJ1-5, with D perhaps matching TRBD1 (5 bases). The sequence came from a human donor with melanoma. The CDR3 sequence: CASGTAGQPQHF. The DNA of the CDR3 is TGTGCCAGCGGGACCGCGGGCCAGCCCCAGCATTTT.